One T cell receptor beta chain is described in this entry. The source of the sample is a study of blood T cell repertoires in COVID-19. In the authors' workflow: By means of reference gene primer amplification, nucleated cell counts were estimated. This table comes from immunoSEQ multiplex PCR, and its TCRdb copy is limited to in-frame clones, with some not included. That table furnishes V, J and clone size, whereas the DNA furnished D and trimming. Of some 180,000 clones listed, 83% were seen once; the top ten hold roughly 2%. The CDR3 length is 14 residues. Germline lookup yields CDR1 SNHLY and CDR2 FYNNEI. The V and J ends lost 9 bases and 2 bases respectively, with 16 bases between them.

V usage is TRBV2 and J usage is TRBJ2-5, with a weak D call TRBD1 (6 bases). The sequenced sample was peripheral blood. This clonotype originated in a woman at least 80 years old with acute or convalescent COVID-19. CDR3 sequence (DNA): TGTGCCAGTGGCCGGGACAACGCGCAAGAGACCCAGTACTTC. Its translation is CASGRDNAQETQYF.